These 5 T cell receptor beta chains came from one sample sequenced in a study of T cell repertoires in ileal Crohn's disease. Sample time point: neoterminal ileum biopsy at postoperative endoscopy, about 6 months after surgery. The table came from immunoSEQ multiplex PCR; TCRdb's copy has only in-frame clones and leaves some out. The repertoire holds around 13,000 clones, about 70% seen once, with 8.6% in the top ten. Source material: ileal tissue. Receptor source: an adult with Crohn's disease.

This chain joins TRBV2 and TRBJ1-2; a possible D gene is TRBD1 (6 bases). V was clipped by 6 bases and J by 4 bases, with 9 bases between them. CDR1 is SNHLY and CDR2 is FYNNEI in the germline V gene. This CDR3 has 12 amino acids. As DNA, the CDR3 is TGTGCCAGCAGACCGGACAGCTATGGCTACACCTTC. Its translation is CASRPDSYGYTF.

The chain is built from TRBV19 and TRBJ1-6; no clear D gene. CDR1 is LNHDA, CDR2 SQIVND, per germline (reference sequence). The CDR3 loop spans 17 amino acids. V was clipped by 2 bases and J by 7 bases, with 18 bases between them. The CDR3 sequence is CASSINDYPTPNSPLHF. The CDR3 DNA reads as TGTGCCAGTAGTATAAACGACTACCCCACGCCCAATTCACCCCTCCACTTT.

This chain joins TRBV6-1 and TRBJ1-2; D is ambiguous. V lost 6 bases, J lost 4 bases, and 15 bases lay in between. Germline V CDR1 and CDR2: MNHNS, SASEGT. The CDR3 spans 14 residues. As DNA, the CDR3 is TGTGCCAGCAGGGGCCAGATTACCCTCTATGGCTACACCTTC. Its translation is CASRGQITLYGYTF.

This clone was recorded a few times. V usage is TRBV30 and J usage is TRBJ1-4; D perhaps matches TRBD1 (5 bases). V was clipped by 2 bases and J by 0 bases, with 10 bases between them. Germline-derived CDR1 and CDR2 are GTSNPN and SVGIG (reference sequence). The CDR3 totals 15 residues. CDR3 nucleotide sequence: TGTGCCTGGAGTACAGGTTACGCAACTAATGAAAAACTGTTTTTT. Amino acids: CAWSTGYATNEKLFF.

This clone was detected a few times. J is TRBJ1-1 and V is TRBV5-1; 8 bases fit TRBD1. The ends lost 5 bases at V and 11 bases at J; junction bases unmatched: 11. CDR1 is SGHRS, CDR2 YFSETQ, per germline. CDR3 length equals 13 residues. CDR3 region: CASRADRDGYAFF. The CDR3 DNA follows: TGCGCCAGCAGGGCGGACAGGGATGGGTACGCTTTCTTT.